The 23 T cell receptor beta chains below all came from one sample that was sequenced in a study of blood T cell repertoires in COVID-19. Libraries were prepared by immunoSEQ multiplex PCR; TCRdb keeps only in-frame clonotypes and omits some of them. Here the sample spans approximately 100,000 clones, about 91% being singletons. The sequenced sample consisted of peripheral blood. The origin of the receptors is a human donor in a cohort sampled during active COVID-19.

The rearrangement uses TRBV7-9 and TRBJ1-2; D uncertain. CDR1 SEHNR and CDR2 FQNEAQ come from the germline V gene (reference sequence). V lost 0 bases to trimming and J lost 2 bases, with 7 bases between them. CDR3 length: 14 amino acids. The CDR3 loop is CASSLAAVNYGYTF. CDR3 DNA sequence: TGTGCCAGCAGCTTAGCGGCAGTAAACTATGGCTACACCTTC.

As concerns this clone: Other nucleotide sequences from this sample produce the same CDR3. This chain connects TRBV6-5 to TRBJ2-7; D gene unclear. The CDR3 consists of 11 residues. Trimming shortened V by 5 bases and J by 3 bases, and 5 bases separated the two germline ends. CDR1 is MNHEY and CDR2 is SVGAGI in the germline V gene. The CDR3 DNA sequence: TGTGCCAGCAGTACATACTACGAGCAGTACTTC. Translation: CASSTYYEQYF.

V usage is TRBV30 and J usage is TRBJ2-5, with no clear D. The CDR3 extends over 14 amino acids. CDR1 and CDR2 from the germline V gene are GTSNPN and SVGIG (reference sequence). V lost 0 bases and J 5 bases, leaving 13 bases between the germline ends. The CDR3 DNA reads TGTGCCTGGAGTGTTGAGTTATCCCGGGAGACCCAGTACTTC. Protein sequence: CAWSVELSRETQYF.

The genes are TRBV6-6 and TRBJ1-1; 10 bases fit TRBD1. This CDR3 is built from 14 residues. V trimming: 5 bases; J trimming: 10 bases; junction bases outside the gene matches: 10. The germline gives CDR1 MNHNY, CDR2 SVGAGI (reference sequence). For the CDR3, the DNA is TGTGCCAGCAGTACCCGGGACAGGGGAGGGTCAGCTTTCTTT. It translates to CASSTRDRGGSAFF.

The rearrangement joins TRBV18 to TRBJ2-7, with TRBD1 identical over 8 bases. Trimming cost V 2 bases and J 3 bases; bases outside gene matches: 6. Germline lookup yields CDR1 KGHSH and CDR2 LQKENI. The CDR3 length is 15 residues. This CDR3 is CASSPWQGAVYEQYF. The CDR3 region has the DNA TGTGCCAGCTCACCATGGCAGGGGGCCGTCTACGAGCAGTACTTC. Full variable domain (rest looked up from reference TRBV18 and TRBJ2-7): NAGVMQNPRHLVRRRGQEARLRCSPMKGHSHVYWYRQLPEEGLKFMVYLQKENIIDESGMPKERFSAEFPKEGPSILRIQQVVRGDSAAYFCASSPWQGAVYEQYFGPGTRLTVT.

This clone appeared a few times. V usage is TRBV6-1 and J usage is TRBJ1-3; D is uncertain. The CDR3 has 15 amino acids. CDR1 MNHNS and CDR2 SASEGT come from the germline V gene. Trimming left V 3 bases short and J 4 bases short, with 13 bases between. The CDR3: CASSEEAPSGNTIYF. The CDR3 DNA follows: TGTGCCAGCAGTGAGGAGGCCCCCTCAGGAAACACCATATATTTT.

The chain couples TRBV6-5 to TRBJ2-2; TRBD1 aligns across 9 bases. The CDR3 spans 14 residues. Per the germline V gene, CDR1 is MNHEY and CDR2 is SVGAGI. V was pared by 7 bases and J by 10 bases, with 10 bases of the junction left unmatched. CDR3: CASILTGGGKELFF. The CDR3 coding sequence is TGTGCCAGCATCCTGACAGGGGGTGGAAAGGAGCTGTTTTTT.

The V call is TRBV3-1 (or the pseudogene TRBV3-2), the J call TRBJ1-1, with 7 bases lining up with TRBD1. The CDR3 covers 16 residues. Germline assignment: CDR1 LGHDT and CDR2 YNNKEL (reference sequence). J gave up 4 bases and V 4 bases, and 12 bases lay outside the gene matches. This CDR3 is CASSRQGLRRVTEAFF. CDR3 DNA: TGTGCCAGCAGCCGACAGGGTCTTCGTAGAGTCACTGAAGCTTTCTTT.

The chain is built from TRBV28 and TRBJ2-1, with 7 positions matching TRBD1. V shed 10 bases and J 0 bases; nucleotides not matched to a gene: 6. The CDR3 length is 14 residues. Germline V gene lookup returns CDR1 MDHEN and CDR2 SYDVKM. In DNA, the CDR3 is TGTGCCACTTTGACAGGGCTCTCCTACAATGAGCAGTTCTTC. This gives the protein CATLTGLSYNEQFF.

The V gene is TRBV19, the J gene TRBJ1-1, with 9 bases aligning to TRBD1. CDR3 length: 14 residues. Germline CDR1 is LNHDA and CDR2 is SQIVND (reference sequence). The junction had 4 bases not matched to a gene; V was cut back by 8 bases and J by 0 bases. The CDR3, as DNA: TGTGCCAGTGGTAACAGGGGGCTGAACACTGAAGCTTTCTTT. Translating it yields CASGNRGLNTEAFF. The full variable domain, in which reference TRBV19 and TRBJ1-1 provide the parts outside the CDR3, is DGGITQSPKYLFRKEGQNVTLSCEQNLNHDAMYWYRQDPGQGLRLIYYSQIVNDFQKGDIAEGYSVSREKKESFPLTVTSAQKNPTAFYLCASGNRGLNTEAFFGQGTRLTVV.

The chain links TRBV7-2 to TRBJ2-4, with D perhaps matching TRBD1 (6 bases). The CDR3 runs 15 residues. The V end was cut by 5 bases, the J end by 0 bases, with 11 bases between. Per the germline V gene, CDR1 is SGHTA and CDR2 is FQGNSA. The CDR3 DNA is TGTGCCAGCAGCCGGACAGACATAGCCAAAAACATTCAGTACTTC. Translation gives CASSRTDIAKNIQYF.

The J gene is TRBJ2-2, the V gene TRBV5-4; 8 positions match TRBD2. Germline V lookup: CDR1 SGHNT, CDR2 YYREEE (reference sequence). V lost 2 bases and J lost 5; bases outside the gene matches: 5. The CDR3 runs 15 residues. The CDR3 loop reads CASSFPGGRTGELFF. CDR3 nucleotides: TGTGCCAGCAGCTTTCCGGGGGGGCGTACCGGGGAGCTGTTTTTT.

This chain joins TRBV30 and TRBJ2-1; D remains unclear. The V and J ends lost 2 bases and 9 bases respectively, with 5 bases between them. The CDR3 consists of 10 residues. Germline lookup yields CDR1 GTSNPN and CDR2 SVGIG (reference sequence). CDR3 loop: CAWSYSEQFF. The CDR3 coding sequence is TGTGCCTGGAGTTATAGTGAGCAGTTCTTC.

The rearrangement joins TRBV19 to TRBJ2-1, with TRBD2 matching 9 bases. V shed 4 bases and J 0 bases; nucleotides not matched to a gene: 7. This CDR3 has 17 amino acids. Per the germline V gene, CDR1 is LNHDA and CDR2 is SQIVND (reference sequence). DNA for the CDR3: TGTGCCAGTAGTAAAGCGGGAGGACTTAGCTCCTACAATGAGCAGTTCTTC. It encodes CASSKAGGLSSYNEQFF.

The chain uses TRBV3-1 (or the pseudogene TRBV3-2) and TRBJ1-1, with unresolved D. The CDR3 covers 14 residues. Trimming removed 4 bases from V and 3 bases from J, with 12 bases in between. CDR1 and CDR2 from the germline V gene are LGHDT and YNNKEL (reference sequence). CDR3 sequence (DNA): TGTGCCAGCAGCCTAGATACAGCTTACACTGAAGCTTTCTTT. Protein: CASSLDTAYTEAFF.

V and J are TRBV7-2 and TRBJ2-3, with D unclear. Trimming pared 1 base from V and 6 bases from J, leaving 8 bases between. The CDR3 has 13 residues. Germline CDR1 is SGHTA and CDR2 is FQGNSA. The CDR3 loop is CASSLVRRDTQYF. Written as DNA, the CDR3 is TGTGCCAGCAGCTTAGTCCGGCGGGATACGCAGTATTTT.

The rearrangement uses TRBV10-2 and TRBJ1-2; D remains unclear. The CDR3 totals 14 residues. Germline V gene data show CDR1 as WSHSY and CDR2 as SAAADI. V gave up 6 bases and J gave up 2 bases, with 13 bases separating them. The DNA for the CDR3 is TGCGCCAGCAGCCCGGGAAAGGCCAACTATGGCTACACCTTC. Amino acids: CASSPGKANYGYTF.

The DNA of the CDR3 is TGTGCCATGAGGTTCGACAGGGGAAATACAGATACGCAGTATTTT. Residues: CAMRFDRGNTDTQYF. V is TRBV10-3 and J is TRBJ2-3; TRBD1 agrees at 8 bases. Germline CDR1 and CDR2: ENHRY and SYGVKD. The junction had 11 bases not matched to a gene; V was cut back by 9 bases and J by 3 bases. The CDR3 length is 15 residues.

The V and J genes are TRBV18 and TRBJ2-5; D is perhaps TRBD1 (6 bases). This CDR3 spans 15 amino acids. The V gene lost 0 bases and the J gene lost 3 bases, with 11 bases spanning the gap. Germline assignment: CDR1 KGHSH and CDR2 LQKENI. The CDR3 loop reads CASSPPGHGKETQYF. The CDR3 DNA follows: TGTGCCAGCTCACCACCGGGACATGGGAAAGAGACCCAGTACTTC.

The rearrangement uses TRBV15 and TRBJ1-2; D is perhaps TRBD1 (5 bases). CDR1 and CDR2 (germline): LNHNV, YYDKDF (reference sequence). This CDR3 contains 13 residues. The V end lost 7 bases, the J end lost 3 bases, and 12 bases lay between the germline ends. The CDR3 DNA reads as TGTGCCACCAACGAGGACACTCACTATGGCTACACCTTC. Its protein product is CATNEDTHYGYTF.

The chain is built from TRBV24-1 and TRBJ1-5; D gene ambiguous. Germline-derived CDR1 and CDR2 are KGHDR and SFDVKD. The CDR3 is 13 amino acids. V was shortened by 5 bases and J by 2 bases, with 6 bases between the two germline ends. CDR3 loop: CATSASGNQPQHF. As DNA, the CDR3 is TGTGCCACCAGTGCGTCGGGCAATCAGCCCCAGCATTTT.

The chain links TRBV27 to TRBJ2-1; 8 bases fit TRBD2. Per germline, CDR1 MNHEY and CDR2 SMNVEV (reference sequence). The V and J ends lost 6 bases and 7 bases, in that order; junction bases with no gene match: 11. This CDR3 is built from 15 residues. The CDR3, as DNA: TGTGCCAGCAGGATAACGGGAGGGCCATTTAATGAGCAGTTCTTC. This translates into CASRITGGPFNEQFF.

The chain employs TRBV7-8 and TRBJ2-5, with D unclear. Trimming stripped 1 base from V and 1 base from J, with 7 bases between. CDR1 SGHVS and CDR2 FQNEAQ come from the germline V gene. The CDR3 loop spans 14 amino acids. CDR3 protein: CASSLVRFQETQYF. The CDR3 nucleotides are TGTGCCAGCAGCTTAGTGAGGTTCCAAGAGACCCAGTACTTC.